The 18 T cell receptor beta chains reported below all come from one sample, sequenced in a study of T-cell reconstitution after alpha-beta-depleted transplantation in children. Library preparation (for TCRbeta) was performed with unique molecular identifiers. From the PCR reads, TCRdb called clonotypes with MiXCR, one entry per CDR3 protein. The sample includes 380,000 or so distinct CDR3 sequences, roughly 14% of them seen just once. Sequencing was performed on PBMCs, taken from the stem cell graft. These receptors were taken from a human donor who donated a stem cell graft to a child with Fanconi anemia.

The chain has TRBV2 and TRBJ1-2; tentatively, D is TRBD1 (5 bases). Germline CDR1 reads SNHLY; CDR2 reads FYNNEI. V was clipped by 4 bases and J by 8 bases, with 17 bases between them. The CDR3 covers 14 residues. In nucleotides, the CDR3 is TGTGCCAGCAGTGGAACAGTCTCGGGACGGGGCTACACCTTC. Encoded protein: CASSGTVSGRGYTF.

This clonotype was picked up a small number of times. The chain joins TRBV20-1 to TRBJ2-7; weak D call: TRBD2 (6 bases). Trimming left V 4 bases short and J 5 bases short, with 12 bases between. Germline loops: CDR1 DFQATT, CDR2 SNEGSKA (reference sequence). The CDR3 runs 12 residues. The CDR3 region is CSATTSIDEQYV. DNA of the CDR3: TGCAGTGCTACGACTAGTATCGACGAGCAGTACGTC.

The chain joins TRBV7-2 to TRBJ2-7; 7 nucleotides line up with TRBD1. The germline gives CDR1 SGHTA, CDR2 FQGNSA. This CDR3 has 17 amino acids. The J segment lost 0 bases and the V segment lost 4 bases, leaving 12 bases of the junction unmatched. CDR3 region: CASSSNRGGPSSYEQYF. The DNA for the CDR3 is TGTGCCAGCAGCTCAAACAGGGGTGGACCGAGCTCCTACGAGCAGTACTTC. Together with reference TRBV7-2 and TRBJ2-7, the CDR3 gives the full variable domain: GAGVSQSPSNKVTEKGKDVELRCDPISGHTALYWYRQSLGQGLEFLIYFQGNSAPDKSGLPSDRFSAERTGGSVSTLTIQRTQQEDSAVYLCASSSNRGGPSSYEQYFGPGTRLTVT.

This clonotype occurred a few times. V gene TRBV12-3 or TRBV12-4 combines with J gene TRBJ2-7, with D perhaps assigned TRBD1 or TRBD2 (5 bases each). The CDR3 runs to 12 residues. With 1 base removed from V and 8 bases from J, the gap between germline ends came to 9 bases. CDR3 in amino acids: CASSLGGRQQYF. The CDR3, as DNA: TGTGCCAGCAGTTTAGGGGGACGTCAGCAGTACTTC.

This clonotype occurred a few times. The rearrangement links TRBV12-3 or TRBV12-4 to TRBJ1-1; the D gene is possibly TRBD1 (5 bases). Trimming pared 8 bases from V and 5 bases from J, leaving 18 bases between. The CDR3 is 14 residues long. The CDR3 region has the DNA TGTGCCAGCTGCCCGACTAGGGGTCAGACTGAAGCTTTCTTT. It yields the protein CASCPTRGQTEAFF.

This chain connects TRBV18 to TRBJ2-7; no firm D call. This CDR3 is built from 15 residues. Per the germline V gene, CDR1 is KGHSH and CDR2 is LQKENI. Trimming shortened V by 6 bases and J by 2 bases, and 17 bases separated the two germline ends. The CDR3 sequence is CASSPGQDAAYEQYV. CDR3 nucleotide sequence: TGTGCCAGCTCCCCAGGCCAGGATGCAGCCTACGAGCAGTACGTC.

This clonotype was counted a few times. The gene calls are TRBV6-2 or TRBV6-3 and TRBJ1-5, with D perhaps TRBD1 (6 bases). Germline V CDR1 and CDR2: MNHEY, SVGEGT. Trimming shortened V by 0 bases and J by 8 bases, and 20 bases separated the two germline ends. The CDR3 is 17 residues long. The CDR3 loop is CASSYSEDSIPGEPQHF. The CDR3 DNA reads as TGTGCCAGCAGTTACTCGGAGGACAGCATCCCAGGGGAGCCCCAGCATTTT.

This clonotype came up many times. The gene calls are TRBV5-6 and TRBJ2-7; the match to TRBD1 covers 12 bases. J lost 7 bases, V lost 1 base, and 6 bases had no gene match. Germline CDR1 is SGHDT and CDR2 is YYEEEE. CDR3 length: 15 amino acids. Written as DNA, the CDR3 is TGTGCCAGCAGCTTGAAGGGGACAGGGGGCGGAGAGCAGTACGTC. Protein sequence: CASSLKGTGGGEQYV.

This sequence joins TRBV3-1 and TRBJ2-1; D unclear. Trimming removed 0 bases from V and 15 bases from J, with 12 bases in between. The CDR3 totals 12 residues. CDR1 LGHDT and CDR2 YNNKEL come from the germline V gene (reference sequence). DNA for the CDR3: TGTGCCAGCAGCCAAGATTCAGTGACTTGGTTCTTC. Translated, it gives CASSQDSVTWFF.

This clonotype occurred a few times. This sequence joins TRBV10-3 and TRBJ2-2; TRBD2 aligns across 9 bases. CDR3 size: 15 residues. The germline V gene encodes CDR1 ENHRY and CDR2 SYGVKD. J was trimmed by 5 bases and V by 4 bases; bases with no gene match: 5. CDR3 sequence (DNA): TGTGCCATCAGTGTGGGGACTAGCCAGACCGGGGAGCTGTTTTTT. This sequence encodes CAISVGTSQTGELFF.

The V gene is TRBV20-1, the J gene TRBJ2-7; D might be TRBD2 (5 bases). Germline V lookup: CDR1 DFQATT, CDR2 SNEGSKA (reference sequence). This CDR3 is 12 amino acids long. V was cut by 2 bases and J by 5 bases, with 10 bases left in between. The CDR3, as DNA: TGCAGTGCTAGACGAGGGTGGAACGAGCAGTACGTC. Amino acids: CSARRGWNEQYV.

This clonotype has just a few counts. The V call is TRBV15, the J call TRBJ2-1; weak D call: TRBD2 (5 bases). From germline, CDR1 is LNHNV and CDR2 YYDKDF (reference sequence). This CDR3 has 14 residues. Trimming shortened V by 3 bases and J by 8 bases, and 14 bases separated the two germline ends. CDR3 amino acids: CATSRAGEFYEQFF. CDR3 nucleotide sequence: TGTGCCACCAGCAGGGCCGGGGAGTTTTATGAGCAGTTCTTC.

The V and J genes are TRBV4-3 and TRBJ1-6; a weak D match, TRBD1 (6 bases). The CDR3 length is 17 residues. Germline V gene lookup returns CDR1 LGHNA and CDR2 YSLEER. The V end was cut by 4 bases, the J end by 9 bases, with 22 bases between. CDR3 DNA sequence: TGCGCCAGCAGCCCGAACAATGGCCGCGGGGGCCCTTCACCCCTCCACTTT. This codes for CASSPNNGRGGPSPLHF.

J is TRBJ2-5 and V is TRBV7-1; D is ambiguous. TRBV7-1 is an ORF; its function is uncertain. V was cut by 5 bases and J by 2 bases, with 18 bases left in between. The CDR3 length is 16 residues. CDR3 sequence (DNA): TGTGCCAGCAGCCGCCCTAGGGTGGCACAACAAGAGACCCAGTACTTC. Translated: CASSRPRVAQQETQYF.

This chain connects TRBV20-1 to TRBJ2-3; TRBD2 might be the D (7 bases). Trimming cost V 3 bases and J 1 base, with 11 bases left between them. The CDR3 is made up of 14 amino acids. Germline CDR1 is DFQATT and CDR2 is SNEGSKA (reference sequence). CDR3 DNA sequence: TGCAGTGCTAGTGCGGGGGCGGGCACAGATACGCAGTATTTT. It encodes CSASAGAGTDTQYF.

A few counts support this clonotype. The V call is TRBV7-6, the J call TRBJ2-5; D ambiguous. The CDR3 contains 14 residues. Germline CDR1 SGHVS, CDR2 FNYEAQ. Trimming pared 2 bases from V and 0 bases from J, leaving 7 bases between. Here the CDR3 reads CASSLLEDQETQYF. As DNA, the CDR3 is TGTGCCAGCAGCTTACTCGAGGACCAAGAGACCCAGTACTTC.

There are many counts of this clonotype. The CDR3 protein is CASSLSRDTGELFF. The CDR3 nucleotides read TGTGCCAGCAGCTTGAGCAGAGACACCGGGGAGCTGTTTTTT. The chain joins TRBV5-6 to TRBJ2-2; D remains unclear. The V gene's germline CDR1 is SGHDT and CDR2 YYEEEE. The V and J ends lost 1 base and 3 bases respectively, with 7 bases between them. The CDR3 totals 14 residues.

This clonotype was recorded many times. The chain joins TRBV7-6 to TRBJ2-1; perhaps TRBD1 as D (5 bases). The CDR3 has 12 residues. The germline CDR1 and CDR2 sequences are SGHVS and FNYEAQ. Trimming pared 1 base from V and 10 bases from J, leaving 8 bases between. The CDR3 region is CASSLEGVEQFF. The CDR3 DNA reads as TGTGCCAGCAGCTTAGAAGGGGTGGAGCAGTTCTTC.